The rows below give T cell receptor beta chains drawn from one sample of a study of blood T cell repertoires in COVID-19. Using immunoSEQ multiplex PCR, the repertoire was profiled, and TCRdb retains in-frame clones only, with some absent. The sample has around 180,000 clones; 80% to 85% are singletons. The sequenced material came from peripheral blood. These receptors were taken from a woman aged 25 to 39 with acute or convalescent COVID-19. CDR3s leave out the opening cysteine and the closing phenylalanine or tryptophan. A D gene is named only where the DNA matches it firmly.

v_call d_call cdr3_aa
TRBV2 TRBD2 ASSNGGSAGEQY
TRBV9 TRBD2 ASSAGRGGLRARETQY
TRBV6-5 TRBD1 ASQPGQGLQAF
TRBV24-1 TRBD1 ATSETGQSTYNEQF
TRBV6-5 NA ASSLGGTARYEQY
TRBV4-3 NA ASSQEFLGTVRPYEQY
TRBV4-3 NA ASSQETGAYNEQF
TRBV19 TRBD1 ARSRTGGTEAF
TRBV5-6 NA ASSQAGNEQF
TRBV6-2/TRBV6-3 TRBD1 ASSYRDRGDYEQY
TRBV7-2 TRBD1 ASSLSPGQGYEAF
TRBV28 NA ASTRHGGVFRNTIY
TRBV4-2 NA ASSQDEINEQF
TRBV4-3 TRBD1 ASSLTKGTVDSPLH
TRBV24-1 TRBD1 ATSDSLGTGNNQPQH
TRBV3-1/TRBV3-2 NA ASSQGDPGLPF
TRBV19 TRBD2 ASSPGLAGGSSYNEQF
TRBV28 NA ASSLGINQPQH
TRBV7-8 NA ASRPQGTRNEKLF
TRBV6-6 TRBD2 ASSPHLAGVTEQY
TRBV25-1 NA ASSDPGSHWDEQY
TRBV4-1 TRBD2 ASSQEFAGGTPETQY
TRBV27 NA ASSPGRWYRETQY
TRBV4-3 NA ASSPVAGTHSYEQY
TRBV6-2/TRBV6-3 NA ASSWSQETQY
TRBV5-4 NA ASSLARGGANVLT
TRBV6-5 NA ASSRLVHGWF
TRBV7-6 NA ASSLSGGSYNSPLH
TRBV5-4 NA ASSPRQMNTEAF
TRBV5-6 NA ASSLAGMGYGYT
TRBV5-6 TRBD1 ASSLAGGTHEQY
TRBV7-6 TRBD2 ASSPGLAGGVGELF
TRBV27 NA ASSAQGGLYQPQH
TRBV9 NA ASSVQQVSYEQY